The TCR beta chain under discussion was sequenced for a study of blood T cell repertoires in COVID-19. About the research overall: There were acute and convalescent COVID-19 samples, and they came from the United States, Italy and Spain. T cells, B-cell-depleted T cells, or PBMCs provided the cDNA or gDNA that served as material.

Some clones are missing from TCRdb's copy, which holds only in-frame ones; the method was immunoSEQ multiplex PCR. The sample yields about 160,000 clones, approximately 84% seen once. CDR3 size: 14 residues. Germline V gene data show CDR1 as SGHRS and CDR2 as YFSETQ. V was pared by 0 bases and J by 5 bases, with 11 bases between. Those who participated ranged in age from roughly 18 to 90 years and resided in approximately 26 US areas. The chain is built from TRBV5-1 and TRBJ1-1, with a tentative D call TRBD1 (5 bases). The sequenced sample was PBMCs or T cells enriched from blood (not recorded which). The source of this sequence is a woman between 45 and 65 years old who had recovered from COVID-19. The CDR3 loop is CASSLGAGTTEAFF. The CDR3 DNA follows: TGCGCCAGCAGCTTGGGAGCGGGGACGACTGAAGCTTTCTTT.